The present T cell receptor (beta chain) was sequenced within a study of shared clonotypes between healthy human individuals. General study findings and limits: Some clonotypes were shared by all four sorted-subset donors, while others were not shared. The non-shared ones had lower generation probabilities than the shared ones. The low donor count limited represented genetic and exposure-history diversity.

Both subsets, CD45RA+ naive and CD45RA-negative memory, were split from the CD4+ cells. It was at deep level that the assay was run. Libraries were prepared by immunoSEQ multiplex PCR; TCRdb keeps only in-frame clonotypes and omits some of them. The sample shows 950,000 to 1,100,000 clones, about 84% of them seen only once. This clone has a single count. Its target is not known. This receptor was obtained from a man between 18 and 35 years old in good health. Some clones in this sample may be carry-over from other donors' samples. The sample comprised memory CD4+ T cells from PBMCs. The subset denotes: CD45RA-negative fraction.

The CDR3, as DNA: TGTGCCAGCAGCCTCTTCGGGGGGACAGCCAACTATGGCTACACCTTC. The encoded protein is CASSLFGGTANYGYTF. The gene calls are TRBV5-6 and TRBJ1-2; 7 nucleotides agree with TRBD1. The CDR3 runs to 16 residues. V was clipped by 4 bases and J by 2 bases; unmatched bases: 11. Germline assignment: CDR1 SGHDT and CDR2 YYEEEE. The variable domain in full, with the rest retrieved from reference TRBV5-6 and TRBJ1-2, is DAGVTQSPTHLIKTRGQQVTLRCSPKSGHDTVSWYQQALGQGPQFIFQYYEEEERQRGNFPDRFSGHQFPNYSSELNVNALLLGDSALYLCASSLFGGTANYGYTFGSGTRLTVV.